This T cell receptor beta chain is drawn from a study of blood T cell repertoires in COVID-19. Clones were sequenced by immunoSEQ multiplex PCR, and TCRdb holds only the in-frame ones, with some missing. The repertoire holds roughly 200,000 clones, with about 80% as singletons. After removal of 4 bases from V and 6 bases from J, the junction contained 7 bases not matched to a gene. CDR1 SGHRS and CDR2 YFSETQ come from the germline V gene. The CDR3 spans 14 residues. The chain has TRBV5-1 and TRBJ2-7, with 10 positions matching TRBD1. The receptor was isolated from a man aged 45-60 years with active or convalescent COVID-19. The sequenced material came from peripheral blood. The CDR3 DNA reads TGCGCCAGCAGCCCTGGGACAGGGGCCCTCGAGCAGTACTTC. This codes for CASSPGTGALEQYF.